These 15 T cell receptor beta chains came from one sample sequenced in a study of cytomegalovirus exposure and HLA in healthy donors. Primers: 60 Vbeta forward and 13 Jbeta reverse. The protocol was immunoSEQ multiplex PCR, while the TCRdb copy is restricted to in-frame clones and leaves out a portion. Of 100,000 to 150,000 clones listed, 60% to 80% are singletons. The sample taken for sequencing was PBMCs. Receptor source: a man younger than 45 in good health and CMV-seronegative.

A few counts support this clone. An end of the junction does not agree with germline; a read error may underlie this. V usage is TRBV30 and J usage is TRBJ1-4; maybe TRBD1 (5 bases). CDR3 length: 11 amino acids. Per germline, CDR1 GTSNPN and CDR2 SVGIG (reference sequence). The CDR3 is CAWSFGQRTSF. CDR3 nucleotide sequence: TGTGCCTGGAGTTTCGGACAACGGACCTCTTTT.

In its sample, this clone was seen once. The chain links TRBV28 to TRBJ2-5; TRBD1 matches at 8 bases. The CDR3 has 15 residues. Germline trimming cut 2 bases from V and 2 bases from J; bases unmatched to any gene: 4. Germline lookup yields CDR1 MDHEN and CDR2 SYDVKM. This CDR3 is CASSLGTGQQETQYF. The CDR3 bases are TGTGCCAGCAGTTTAGGGACAGGCCAGCAAGAGACCCAGTACTTC.

This clone was seen more than once but under ten times. J is TRBJ2-6 and V is TRBV5-5; weak D call: TRBD1 (6 bases). Trimming removed 1 base at V and 0 bases at J, with 17 bases between. The germline V gene encodes CDR1 SGHKS and CDR2 YYEKEE (reference sequence). The CDR3 extends over 19 amino acids. The CDR3 spells CASSLLGQNILSGANVLTF. Written as DNA, the CDR3 is TGTGCCAGCAGCTTGTTAGGACAGAACATCCTCTCTGGGGCCAACGTCCTGACTTTC.

This chain links TRBV28 with TRBJ1-5; 10 nucleotides agree with TRBD1. The CDR3 consists of 18 residues. The V segment lost 1 base and the J segment 2 bases; nucleotides outside the gene matches: 8. Germline assignment: CDR1 MDHEN and CDR2 SYDVKM. CDR3 in amino acids: CASSLSGQGEWGNQPQHF. The CDR3 region has the DNA TGTGCCAGCAGTTTATCTGGACAGGGGGAATGGGGCAATCAGCCCCAGCATTTT.

With regard to this clone: Other DNA sequences from this sample encode an identical CDR3 as well. The CDR3 spells CAISAGSTDTQYF. In DNA, the CDR3 is TGTGCCATCAGTGCCGGGAGCACAGATACGCAGTATTTT. V and J are TRBV10-3 and TRBJ2-3, with D unclear. The germline V and J ends were trimmed by 4 bases and 0 bases, with 5 bases remaining between them. Germline V CDR1 and CDR2: ENHRY, SYGVKD. There are 13 residues in the CDR3.

This chain uses TRBV27 with TRBJ1-5; 7 bases agree with TRBD1. The CDR3 spans 18 residues. Unmatched junction bases numbered 14, after V lost 5 bases and J lost 1 base. Germline values: CDR1 MNHEY, CDR2 SMNVEV (reference sequence). This CDR3 reads CASSPYPPRQGSNQPQHF. In DNA, the CDR3 is TGTGCCAGCAGTCCGTATCCCCCAAGACAGGGAAGCAATCAGCCCCAGCATTTT.

The rearrangement links TRBV18 to TRBJ2-1; 14 bases are a match to TRBD2. V trimming: 4 bases; J trimming: 6 bases; junction bases outside the gene matches: 2. Germline loops: CDR1 KGHSH, CDR2 LQKENI. This CDR3 has 15 residues. CDR3 bases: TGTGCCAGCTCACGAGGACTAGCGGGGGGCAATGAGCAGTTCTTC. The encoded protein is CASSRGLAGGNEQFF.

This rearrangement joins TRBV5-1 to TRBJ2-3; D might be TRBD1 (6 bases). Trimming took 6 bases from V and 1 from J, leaving 18 bases between them. In germline, CDR1 is SGHRS, CDR2 YFSETQ. The CDR3 consists of 16 residues. Here the CDR3 DNA reads TGCGCCAGCACCGATAAGAGGGGGAAAGGCACAGATACGCAGTATTTT. Translating gives CASTDKRGKGTDTQYF.

The chain couples TRBV28 to TRBJ1-1; D gene uncertain. Germline V gene lookup returns CDR1 MDHEN and CDR2 SYDVKM. V was cut by 2 bases and J by 0 bases, with 10 bases left in between. This CDR3 spans 15 amino acids. In DNA form, the CDR3 reads TGTGCCAGCAGTTTACTTCCAGGTTTGAACACTGAAGCTTTCTTT. It yields the protein CASSLLPGLNTEAFF.

The rearrangement links TRBV6-6 to TRBJ2-5; 7 bases agree with TRBD1. The CDR3 is 13 amino acids. Germline CDR1 reads MNHNY; CDR2 reads SVGAGI (reference sequence). Unmatched junction bases numbered 6, after V lost 6 bases and J lost 5 bases. The CDR3 sequence is CASSFDRDETQYF. The CDR3 region has the DNA TGTGCCAGCAGCTTCGACAGGGACGAGACCCAGTACTTC.

On this clone: Its ends do not fully match the called genes, so a read error is possible. V is TRBV7-9 and J is TRBJ1-1; D call uncertain. Germline CDR1 is SEHNR and CDR2 is FQNEAQ (reference sequence). The CDR3 contains 13 residues. The CDR3 spells CSSSPVGRAEAFF. DNA of the CDR3: TGTTCCAGCAGCCCGGTTGGGCGCGCTGAAGCTTTCTTT.

This clone has more than one count but fewer than ten. The V gene is TRBV5-5, the J gene TRBJ1-4, with 12 bases lining up with TRBD1. Per the germline V gene, CDR1 is SGHKS and CDR2 is YYEKEE (reference sequence). The length of the CDR3 is 17 residues. V was pared by 0 bases and J by 6 bases, with 6 bases of the junction left unmatched. CDR3 sequence reads: CASSLALGQGAYEKLFF. CDR3 bases: TGTGCCAGCAGCTTGGCCCTGGGACAGGGGGCGTATGAAAAACTGTTTTTT.

In this sample, this clone turned up a few times. The J gene is TRBJ2-1, the V gene TRBV13; TRBD2 matches at 12 bases. V lost 5 bases to trimming and J lost 6 bases; unmatched junction nucleotides: 8. The CDR3 runs 16 residues. Germline V lookup: CDR1 PRHDT, CDR2 FYEKMQ (reference sequence). Written as DNA, the CDR3 is TGTGCCAGCAGCCTCCGACTAGCGGGGGCCTTCAATGAGCAGTTCTTC. Its translation is CASSLRLAGAFNEQFF.

CDR3 amino acids: CASSEGGVLDTGELFF. CDR3 sequence (DNA): TGTGCCAGCAGTGAAGGGGGGGTGTTGGACACCGGGGAGCTGTTTTTT. This chain joins TRBV2 and TRBJ2-2; D might be TRBD2 (6 bases). There are 16 residues in the CDR3. Germline V gene lookup returns CDR1 SNHLY and CDR2 FYNNEI. Trimming removed 1 base at V and 3 bases at J, with 12 bases between.

J is TRBJ1-4 and V is TRBV28; D is unclear. The CDR3 sequence is 13 residues long. The V gene's germline CDR1 is MDHEN and CDR2 SYDVKM. V shed 3 bases and J shed 8 bases, with 10 bases lying between them. For the CDR3, the DNA is TGTGCCAGCAGTTTTATTGGGAGCGAAAAACTGTTTTTT. Its translation is CASSFIGSEKLFF.